Included here is one TCR beta chain sequence, with context. Its antigen is unknown. This entry comes from a study of cytomegalovirus exposure and HLA in healthy donors. Study observations and caveats: The CMV antigen specificity of a few CMV-associated chains was confirmed through in vitro analysis. Cytomegalovirus association was listed for around 180 TCR beta chains. Common viral pathogens were later found to be apparently linked to several of the most significant clusters.

Both 60 Vbeta primers and 13 Jbeta primers went into the PCR. TCRdb's copy holds only in-frame clones and misses some; the assay was immunoSEQ multiplex PCR. The sample carries about 190,000 clones, over 70% recorded once. Germline assignment: CDR1 MNHEY and CDR2 SVGAGI. This CDR3 has 15 amino acids. V was pared by 0 bases and J by 6 bases, with 7 bases of the junction left unmatched. This chain connects TRBV6-5 to TRBJ2-7; TRBD1 aligns across 8 bases. This sequence was found in a woman aged 25 to 39 in good health and CMV-seronegative. Sequenced sample: PBMCs. The CDR3 DNA is TGTGCCAGCAGTTACTCGTCATCAACAGGGGGCGAGCAGTACTTC. Translation gives CASSYSSSTGGEQYF.